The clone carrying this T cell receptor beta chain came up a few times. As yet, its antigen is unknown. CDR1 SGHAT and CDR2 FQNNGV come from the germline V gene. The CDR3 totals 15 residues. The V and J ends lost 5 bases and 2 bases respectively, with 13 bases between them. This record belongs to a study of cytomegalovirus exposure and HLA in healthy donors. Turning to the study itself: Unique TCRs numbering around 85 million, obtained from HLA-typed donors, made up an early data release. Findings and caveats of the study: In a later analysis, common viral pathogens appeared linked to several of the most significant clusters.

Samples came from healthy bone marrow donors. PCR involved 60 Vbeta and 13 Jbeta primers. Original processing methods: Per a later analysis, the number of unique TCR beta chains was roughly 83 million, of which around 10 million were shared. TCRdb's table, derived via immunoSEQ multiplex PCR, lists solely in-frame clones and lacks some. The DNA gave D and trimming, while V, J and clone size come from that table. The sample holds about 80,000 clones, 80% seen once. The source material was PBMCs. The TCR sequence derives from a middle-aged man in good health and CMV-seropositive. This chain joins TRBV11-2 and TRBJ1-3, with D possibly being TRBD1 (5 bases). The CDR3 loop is CASSPRGGAGNTIYF. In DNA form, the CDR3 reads TGTGCCAGCAGCCCCCGGGGGGGAGCTGGAAACACCATATATTTT. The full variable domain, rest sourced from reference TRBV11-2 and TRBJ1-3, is EAGVAQSPRYKIIEKRQSVAFWCNPISGHATLYWYQQILGQGPKLLIQFQNNGVVDDSQLPKDRFSAERLKGVDSTLKIQPAKLEDSAVYLCASSPRGGAGNTIYFGEGSWLTVV.